This record concerns one TCR beta chain sequence. This sample was taken from a study of blood T cell repertoires in COVID-19. On the study more broadly: Samples came from the United States, Italy and Spain, spanning acute and convalescent COVID-19.

Profiled with immunoSEQ multiplex PCR; TCRdb holds only in-frame clones, not every one. This table holds about 62,000 clones, roughly four fifths found once. Sequencing was done on a sample of peripheral blood. The receptor was derived from a man between 60 and 70 years old with acute or convalescent COVID-19.

In nucleotides, the CDR3 is TGTGCCACCAGCAGAGATAGAGCCAACTCCTACGAGCAGTACTTC. This encodes CATSRDRANSYEQYF. The V call is TRBV15, the J call TRBJ2-7; no definite D call. The CDR3 runs 15 residues. V was trimmed by 0 bases and J by 0 bases, leaving 9 bases between them. Germline CDR1 is LNHNV and CDR2 is YYDKDF (reference sequence).